The TCR beta chain under discussion was sequenced for a study of blood T cell repertoires in COVID-19. Study summary: Acute and convalescent COVID-19 specimens originated in the United States, Italy and Spain. The analysed material was cDNA or gDNA that came from T cells, B-cell-depleted T cells, or PBMCs.

Germline-derived CDR1 and CDR2 are MNHNS and SASEGT. With 0 bases removed from V and 5 bases from J, the gap between germline ends came to 10 bases. The CDR3 covers 14 residues. Original handling: Counts of nucleated cells, estimated from reference gene primer amplification, were obtained. Some clones are missing from TCRdb's copy, which holds only in-frame ones; the method was immunoSEQ multiplex PCR. The V and J calls and clone size are taken from that table; D and trimming were inferred from the DNA. This repertoire shows 150,000 to 200,000 clones, 88% found once; its top ten account for approximately 4%.

The chain couples TRBV6-1 to TRBJ1-2; tentative D call: TRBD1 (6 bases). Sequencing used peripheral blood. The source of this sequence is a human donor in a cohort sampled during active COVID-19. CDR3 residues: CASSEARTDYGYTF. The CDR3 DNA is TGTGCCAGCAGTGAAGCAAGGACAGATTATGGCTACACCTTC.